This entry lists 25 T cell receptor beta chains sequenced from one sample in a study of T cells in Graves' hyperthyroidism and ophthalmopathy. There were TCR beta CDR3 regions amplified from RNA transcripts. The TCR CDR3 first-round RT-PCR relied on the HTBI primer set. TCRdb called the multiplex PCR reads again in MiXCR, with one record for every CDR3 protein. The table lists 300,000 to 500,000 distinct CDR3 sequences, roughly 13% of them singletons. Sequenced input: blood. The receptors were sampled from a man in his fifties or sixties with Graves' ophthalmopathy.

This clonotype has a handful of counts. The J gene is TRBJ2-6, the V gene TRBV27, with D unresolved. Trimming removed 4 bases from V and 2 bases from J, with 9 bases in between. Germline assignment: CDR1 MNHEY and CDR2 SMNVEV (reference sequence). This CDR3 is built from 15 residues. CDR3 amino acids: CASSSQPTGANVLTF. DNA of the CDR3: TGTGCCAGCAGTTCACAACCGACTGGGGCCAACGTCCTGACTTTC.

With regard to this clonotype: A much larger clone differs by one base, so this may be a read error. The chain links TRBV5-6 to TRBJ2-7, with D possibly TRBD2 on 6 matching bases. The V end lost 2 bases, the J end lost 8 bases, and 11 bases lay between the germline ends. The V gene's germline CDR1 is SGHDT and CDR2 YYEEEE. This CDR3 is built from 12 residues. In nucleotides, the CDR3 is TGTGCCAGCAGCTTATCTGGGGGGAAGCAGTACTTC. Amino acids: CASSLSGGKQYF.

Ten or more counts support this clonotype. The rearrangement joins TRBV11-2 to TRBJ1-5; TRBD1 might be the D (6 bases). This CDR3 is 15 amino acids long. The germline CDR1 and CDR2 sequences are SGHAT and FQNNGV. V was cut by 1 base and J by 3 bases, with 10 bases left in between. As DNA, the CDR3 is TGTGCCAGCAGCTTAGGGGGGCTGGTCAATCAGCCCCAGCATTTT. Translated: CASSLGGLVNQPQHF.

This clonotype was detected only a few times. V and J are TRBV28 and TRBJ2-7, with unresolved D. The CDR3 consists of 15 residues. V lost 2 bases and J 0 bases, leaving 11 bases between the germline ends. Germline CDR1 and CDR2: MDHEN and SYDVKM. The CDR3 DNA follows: TGTGCCAGCAGTTTAACTGGACGGCTCTCCTACGAGCAGTACTTC. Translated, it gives CASSLTGRLSYEQYF.

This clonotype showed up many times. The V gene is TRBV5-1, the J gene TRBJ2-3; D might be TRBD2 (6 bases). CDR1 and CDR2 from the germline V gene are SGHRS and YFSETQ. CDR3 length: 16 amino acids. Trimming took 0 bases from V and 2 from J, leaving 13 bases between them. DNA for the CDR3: TGCGCCAGCAGCTTGGAGTATAGCGGTATCACAGATACGCAGTATTTT. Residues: CASSLEYSGITDTQYF.

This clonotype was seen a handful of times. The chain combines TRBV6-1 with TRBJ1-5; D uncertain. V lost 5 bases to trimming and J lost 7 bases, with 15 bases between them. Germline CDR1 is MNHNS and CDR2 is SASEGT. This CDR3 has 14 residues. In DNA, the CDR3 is TGTGCCAGCAGTCGATCAGCGGGCAGCCAGCCCCAGCATTTT. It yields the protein CASSRSAGSQPQHF.

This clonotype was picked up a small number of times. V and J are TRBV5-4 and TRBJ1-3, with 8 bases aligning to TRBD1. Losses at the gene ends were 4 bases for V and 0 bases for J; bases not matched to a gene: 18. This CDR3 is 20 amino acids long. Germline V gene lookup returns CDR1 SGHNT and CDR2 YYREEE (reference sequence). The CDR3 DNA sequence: TGTGCCAGCAGCACACCCGGACAGGGTCCAACTTCTTTCTCTGGAAACACCATATATTTT. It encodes CASSTPGQGPTSFSGNTIYF.

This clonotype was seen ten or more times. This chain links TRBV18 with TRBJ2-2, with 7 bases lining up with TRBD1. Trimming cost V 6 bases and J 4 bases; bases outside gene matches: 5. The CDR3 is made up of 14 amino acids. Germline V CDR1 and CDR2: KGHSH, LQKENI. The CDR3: CASSDRWFTGELFF. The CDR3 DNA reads TGTGCCAGCTCGGACAGGTGGTTCACCGGGGAGCTGTTTTTT.

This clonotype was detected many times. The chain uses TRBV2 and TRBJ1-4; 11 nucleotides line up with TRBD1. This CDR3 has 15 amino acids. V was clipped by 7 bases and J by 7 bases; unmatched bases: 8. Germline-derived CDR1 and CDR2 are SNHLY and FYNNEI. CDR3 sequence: CASTLRTGGGEKLFF. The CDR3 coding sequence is TGTGCCAGCACTCTCCGGACAGGGGGCGGTGAAAAACTGTTTTTT. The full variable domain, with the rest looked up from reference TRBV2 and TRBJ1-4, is EPEVTQTPSHQVTQMGQEVILRCVPISNHLYFYWYRQILGQKVEFLVSFYNNEISEKSEIFDDQFSVERPDGSNFTLKIRSTKLEDSAMYFCASTLRTGGGEKLFFGSGTQLSVL.

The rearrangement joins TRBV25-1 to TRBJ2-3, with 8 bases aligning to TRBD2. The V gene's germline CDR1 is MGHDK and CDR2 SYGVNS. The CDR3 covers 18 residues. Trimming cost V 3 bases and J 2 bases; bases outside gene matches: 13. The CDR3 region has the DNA TGTGCCAGCAGTGAGTCGTCTAGCGGGCGATTATACACAGATACGCAGTATTTT. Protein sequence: CASSESSSGRLYTDTQYF.

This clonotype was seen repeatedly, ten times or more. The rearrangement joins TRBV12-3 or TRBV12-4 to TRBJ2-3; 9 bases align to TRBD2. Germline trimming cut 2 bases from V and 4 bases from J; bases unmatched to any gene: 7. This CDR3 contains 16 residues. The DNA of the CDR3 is TGTGCCAGCAGTTTACTTAGCGGGAGCAGCGCAGATACGCAGTATTTT. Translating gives CASSLLSGSSADTQYF.

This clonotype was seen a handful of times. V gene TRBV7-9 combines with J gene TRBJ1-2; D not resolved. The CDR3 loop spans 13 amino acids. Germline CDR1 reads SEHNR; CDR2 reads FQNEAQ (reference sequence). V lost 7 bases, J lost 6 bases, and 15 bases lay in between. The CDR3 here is CASTTQAAHGYTF. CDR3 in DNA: TGTGCCAGCACCACGCAGGCGGCGCATGGCTACACCTTC.

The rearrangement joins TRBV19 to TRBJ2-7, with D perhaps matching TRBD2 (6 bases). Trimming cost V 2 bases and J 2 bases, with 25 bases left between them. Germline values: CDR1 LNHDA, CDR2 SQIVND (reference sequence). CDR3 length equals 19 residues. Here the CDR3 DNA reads TGTGCCAGTAGTATAAGACCTCCCGCTGACGGGAGAACGCCCTACGAGCAGTACTTC. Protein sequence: CASSIRPPADGRTPYEQYF.

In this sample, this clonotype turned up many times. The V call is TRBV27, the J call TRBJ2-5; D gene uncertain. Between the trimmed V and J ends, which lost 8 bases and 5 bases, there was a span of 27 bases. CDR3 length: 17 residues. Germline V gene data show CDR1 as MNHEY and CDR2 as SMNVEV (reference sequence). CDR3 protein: CASGPGHPDDEVETQYF. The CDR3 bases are TGTGCCAGCGGGCCGGGCCATCCGGATGATGAAGTGGAGACCCAGTACTTC.

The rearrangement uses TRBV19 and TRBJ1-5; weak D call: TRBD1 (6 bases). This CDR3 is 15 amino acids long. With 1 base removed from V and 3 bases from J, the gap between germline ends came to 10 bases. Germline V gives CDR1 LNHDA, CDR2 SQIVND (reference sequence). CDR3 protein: CASSIGGGYNQPQHF. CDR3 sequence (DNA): TGTGCCAGTAGTATAGGCGGGGGCTACAATCAGCCCCAGCATTTT.

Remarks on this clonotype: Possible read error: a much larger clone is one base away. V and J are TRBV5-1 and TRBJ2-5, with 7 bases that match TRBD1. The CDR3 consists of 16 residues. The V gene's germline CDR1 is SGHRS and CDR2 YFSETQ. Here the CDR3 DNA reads TGCGGCAGCAGCTTGAGGCCTCAGGGGGTTCAAGAGACCCAGTACTTC. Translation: CGSSLRPQGVQETQYF. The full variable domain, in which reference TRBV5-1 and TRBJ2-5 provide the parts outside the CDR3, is KAGVTQTPRYLIKTRGQQVTLSCSPISGHRSVSWYQQTPGQGLQFLFEYFSETQRNKGNFPGRFSGRQFSNSRSEMNVSTLELGDSALYLCGSSLRPQGVQETQYFGPGTRLLVL.

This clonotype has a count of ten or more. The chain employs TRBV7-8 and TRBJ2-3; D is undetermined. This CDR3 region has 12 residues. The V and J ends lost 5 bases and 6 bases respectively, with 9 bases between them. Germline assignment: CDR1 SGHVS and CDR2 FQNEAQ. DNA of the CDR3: TGTGCCAGCAGCCCTAGGTTCGATACGCAGTATTTT. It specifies CASSPRFDTQYF.

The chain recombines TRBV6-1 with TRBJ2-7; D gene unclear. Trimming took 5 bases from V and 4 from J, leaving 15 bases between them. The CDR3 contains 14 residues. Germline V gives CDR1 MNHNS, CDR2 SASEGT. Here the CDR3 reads CASSSPAGAYEQYF. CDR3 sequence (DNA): TGTGCCAGCAGTTCCCCGGCAGGAGCGTACGAGCAGTACTTC.

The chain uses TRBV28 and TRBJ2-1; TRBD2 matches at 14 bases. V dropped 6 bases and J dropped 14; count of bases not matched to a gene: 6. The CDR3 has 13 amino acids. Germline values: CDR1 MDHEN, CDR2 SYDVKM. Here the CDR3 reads CASRRLAGGPKFF. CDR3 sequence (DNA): TGTGCCAGCAGGAGACTAGCGGGAGGGCCCAAGTTCTTC.

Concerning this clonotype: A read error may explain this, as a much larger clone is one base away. CDR3 sequence (DNA): TGTGCCAGCGGCTCCCGGGGACAGGGCTATGGCTACACCTTC. This codes for CASGSRGQGYGYTF. This chain uses TRBV28 with TRBJ1-2; 9 nucleotides align to TRBD1. This CDR3 has 14 residues. Germline values: CDR1 MDHEN, CDR2 SYDVKM. V gave up 8 bases and J gave up 4 bases; unmatched junction bases: 8.

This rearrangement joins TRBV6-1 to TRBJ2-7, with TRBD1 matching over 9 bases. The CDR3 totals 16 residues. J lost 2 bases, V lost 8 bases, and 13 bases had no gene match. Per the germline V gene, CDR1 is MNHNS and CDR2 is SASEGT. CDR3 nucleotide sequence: TGTGCCAGCTCACCACCGGACGACAGGGGGACCTACGAGCAGTACTTC. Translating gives CASSPPDDRGTYEQYF.

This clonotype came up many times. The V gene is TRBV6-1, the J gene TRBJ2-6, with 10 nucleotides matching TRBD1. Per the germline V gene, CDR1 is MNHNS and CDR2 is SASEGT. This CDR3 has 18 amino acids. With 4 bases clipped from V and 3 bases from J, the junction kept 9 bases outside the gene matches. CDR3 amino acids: CASSARGTGVGGANVLTF. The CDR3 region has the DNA TGTGCCAGCAGTGCCCGAGGGACAGGGGTCGGTGGGGCCAACGTCCTGACTTTC.

CDR3 amino acids: CASSQEGGLAPNEQFF. The CDR3 DNA reads as TGTGCCAGCAGCCAAGAGGGCGGGCTAGCCCCCAATGAGCAGTTCTTC. V is TRBV14 and J is TRBJ2-1, with D perhaps matching TRBD2 (5 bases). The CDR3 runs 16 residues. Deletions cut 0 bases from V and 6 bases from J, with 15 bases between. In germline, CDR1 is SGHDN, CDR2 FVKESK.

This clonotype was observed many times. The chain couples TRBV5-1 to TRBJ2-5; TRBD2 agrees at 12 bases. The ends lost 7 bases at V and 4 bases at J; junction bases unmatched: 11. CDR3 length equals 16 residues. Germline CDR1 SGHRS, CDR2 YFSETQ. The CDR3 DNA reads TGCGCCAGCCAACGATGGACTAGCGGGATTGGAGAGACCCAGTACTTC. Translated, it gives CASQRWTSGIGETQYF.

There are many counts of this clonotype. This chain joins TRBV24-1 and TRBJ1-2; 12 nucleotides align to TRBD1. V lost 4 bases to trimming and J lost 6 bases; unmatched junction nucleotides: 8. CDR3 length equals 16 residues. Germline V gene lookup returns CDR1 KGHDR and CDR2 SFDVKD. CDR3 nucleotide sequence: TGTGCCACCAGTGAATCGCCGGGACAGGGGGCGCATGGCTACACCTTC. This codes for CATSESPGQGAHGYTF.